Shown below are 21 T cell receptor beta chains from a single sample sequenced in a study of OX40 agonist ivuxolimab in advanced cancers. TCRdb's table, derived via immunoSEQ multiplex PCR, lists solely in-frame clones and lacks some. The sample holds 8,500 to 13,000 clones; about 76% are singletons and the top ten take roughly 37%. Sequenced material: CD4+ or CD8+ T cells sorted from blood, taken in a trial of the OX40 agonist ivuxolimab. The receptors here all came from an adult with an advanced solid tumor such as melanoma, head and neck, liver or kidney cancer.

This chain uses TRBV27 with TRBJ2-1; 8 bases match TRBD1. The V segment lost 4 bases and the J segment 7 bases; nucleotides outside the gene matches: 9. The CDR3 spans 15 residues. Per germline, CDR1 MNHEY and CDR2 SMNVEV (reference sequence). Here the CDR3 DNA reads TGTGCCAGCAGTTGGCAGGGGGCACTTACAAATGAGCAGTTCTTC. This encodes CASSWQGALTNEQFF.

This clone has just one count. The J gene is TRBJ2-2, the V gene TRBV4-1, with TRBD2 matching over 10 bases. J lost 1 base, V lost 1 base, and 0 bases had no gene match. There are 16 residues in the CDR3. Per germline, CDR1 MGHRA and CDR2 YSYEKL. The CDR3 nucleotides read TGCGCCAGCAGCCAAGGGACTAGCGGGAACACCGGGGAGCTGTTTTTT. Translation: CASSQGTSGNTGELFF.

The chain joins TRBV2 to TRBJ2-7; possibly TRBD1 or TRBD2 for D (6 bases each). The V end was cut by 6 bases, the J end by 2 bases, with 17 bases between. This CDR3 has 15 residues. CDR1 SNHLY and CDR2 FYNNEI come from the germline V gene. The CDR3 sequence is CASSELPGAAYEQYF. The CDR3 coding sequence is TGTGCCAGCAGCGAACTACCGGGGGCAGCCTACGAGCAGTACTTC.

The chain joins TRBV4-3 to TRBJ2-1; D unclear. This CDR3 is built from 13 residues. CDR1 LGHNA and CDR2 YSLEER come from the germline V gene. V dropped 0 bases and J dropped 5 bases, with 5 bases sitting between them. The CDR3 sequence: CASSQDADNEQFF. DNA for the CDR3: TGCGCCAGCAGCCAAGACGCAGACAATGAGCAGTTCTTC.

The chain has TRBV5-6 and TRBJ1-4; D is uncertain. This CDR3 has 14 amino acids. V was cut by 1 base and J by 9 bases, with 13 bases left in between. Germline CDR1 reads SGHDT; CDR2 reads YYEEEE. CDR3 protein: CASSLSAGRKKLFF. CDR3 DNA sequence: TGTGCCAGCAGCTTGTCGGCGGGGAGGAAAAAACTGTTTTTT.

This chain uses TRBV11-2 with TRBJ2-5; perhaps TRBD1 as D (6 bases). The J call may be wrong; the DNA end is better matched by TRBJ2-7. The CDR3 spans 14 residues. Germline CDR1 and CDR2: SGHAT and FQNNGV. The CDR3 DNA is TGTGCCAGCAGCTACTCCGGGACACACTACGAGCAGTACTTC. Its protein is CASSYSGTHYEQYF.

This clone was detected once. The rearrangement links TRBV15 to TRBJ2-1, with 11 bases identical to TRBD2. V shed 6 bases, J shed 0 bases, and the junction held 16 bases outside the gene matches. The CDR3 sequence is 20 residues long. Germline CDR1 is LNHNV and CDR2 is YYDKDF (reference sequence). The CDR3 reads CATRNGPETSGKSSYNEQFF. The CDR3 DNA sequence: TGTGCCACCAGAAACGGCCCCGAGACTAGCGGGAAGAGCTCCTACAATGAGCAGTTCTTC.

This clone was seen a handful of times. The genes are TRBV2 and TRBJ1-2; TRBD1 matches at 7 bases. J was trimmed by 5 bases and V by 5 bases; bases with no gene match: 8. The CDR3 totals 14 residues. Looked up from germline, CDR1 is SNHLY and CDR2 is FYNNEI. This CDR3 is CASSIDRDYYGYTF. Here the CDR3 DNA reads TGTGCCAGCAGTATCGACAGGGACTATTATGGCTACACCTTC.

The CDR3 DNA reads TGTGCTACACAGGGCCCGGGGACTGAAGCTTTCTTT. This encodes CATQGPGTEAFF. The chain is built from TRBV19 and TRBJ1-1; maybe TRBD1 (6 bases). The CDR3 contains 12 residues. Germline CDR1 LNHDA, CDR2 SQIVND (reference sequence). Full variable domain (rest looked up from reference TRBV19 and TRBJ1-1): DGGITQSPKYLFRKEGQNVTLSCEQNLNHDAMYWYRQDPGQGLRLIYYSQIVNDFQKGDIAEGYSVSREKKESFPLTVTSAQKNPTAFYLCATQGPGTEAFFGQGTRLTVV.

V and J are TRBV11-1 and TRBJ2-3; D remains unclear. The length of the CDR3 is 16 residues. The V end was cut by 4 bases, the J end by 1 base, with 15 bases between. Germline CDR1 is SGHAT and CDR2 is FQDESV (reference sequence). The CDR3 is CASSSYPGLGTDTQYF. The CDR3 bases are TGTGCCAGCAGCTCCTATCCGGGCCTGGGCACAGATACGCAGTATTTT.

A remark on this clone: Within the sample, other DNA sequences also encode this same CDR3. The chain recombines TRBV7-6 with TRBJ1-1, with D possibly TRBD1 on 6 matching bases. The V end lost 3 bases, the J end lost 0 bases, and 8 bases lay between the germline ends. The CDR3 covers 14 residues. CDR1 is SGHVS, CDR2 FNYEAQ, per germline. For the CDR3, the DNA is TGTGCCAGCAGCTTGGGACACTTGAACACTGAAGCTTTCTTT. It encodes CASSLGHLNTEAFF.

J is TRBJ2-1 and V is TRBV19, with 7 bases fitting TRBD2. With V trimmed by 3 bases and J by 5 bases, 4 bases remained unmatched. The CDR3 has 14 residues. CDR1 and CDR2 from the germline V gene are LNHDA and SQIVND (reference sequence). CDR3 coding DNA: TGTGCCAGTAGTATGTGGCTAGCGGACAATGAGCAGTTCTTC. Amino acid sequence: CASSMWLADNEQFF.

The chain combines TRBV6-5 with TRBJ2-3, with 10 bases lining up with TRBD1. CDR3 length: 15 amino acids. The germline gives CDR1 MNHEY, CDR2 SVGAGI. Trimming removed 8 bases from V and 0 bases from J; junction bases left unmatched: 5. CDR3 sequence reads: CASGTGVTSTDTQYF. The DNA for the CDR3 is TGTGCCAGCGGGACAGGGGTGACTAGCACAGATACGCAGTATTTT.

V gene TRBV27 combines with J gene TRBJ1-5, with D possibly matching TRBD1 (6 bases). Germline CDR1 and CDR2: MNHEY and SMNVEV (reference sequence). The CDR3 sequence is 14 residues long. V lost 2 bases and J 6 bases, leaving 11 bases between the germline ends. The CDR3 protein is CASSLTGQSQPQHF. CDR3 nucleotides: TGTGCCAGCAGTTTAACAGGGCAAAGTCAGCCCCAGCATTTT.

This clone was observed a single time. V gene TRBV7-8 combines with J gene TRBJ1-2; 7 bases are shared with TRBD1. Germline CDR1 reads SGHVS; CDR2 reads FQNEAQ. The CDR3 length is 14 residues. V lost 5 bases, J lost 6 bases, and 9 bases stayed unmatched. The CDR3 region is CASSPGGAGNGYTF. The CDR3 DNA reads as TGTGCCAGCAGCCCAGGGGGGGCAGGGAATGGCTACACCTTC.

This rearrangement joins TRBV28 to TRBJ1-1; maybe TRBD1 (5 bases). The CDR3 totals 14 residues. Trimming left V 5 bases short and J 2 bases short, with 12 bases between. Germline values: CDR1 MDHEN, CDR2 SYDVKM. In DNA form, the CDR3 reads TGTGCCAGCAGTCGGAACAGGCCTAACACTGAAGCTTTCTTT. This translates into CASSRNRPNTEAFF.

The V gene is TRBV29-1, the J gene TRBJ1-2; a possible D gene is TRBD1 (5 bases). The CDR3 runs to 13 residues. Trimming took 5 bases from V and 1 from J, leaving 11 bases between them. Germline V gives CDR1 SQVTM, CDR2 ANQGSEA. The CDR3 DNA reads TGCAGCGTTCTGGGGGGAGATAACTATGGCTACACCTTC. Translated: CSVLGGDNYGYTF.

The chain employs TRBV14 and TRBJ2-1; possibly TRBD1 for D (6 bases). V was cut by 4 bases and J by 6 bases, with 10 bases left in between. CDR3 length equals 13 residues. CDR1 and CDR2 (germline): SGHDN, FVKESK. As DNA, the CDR3 is TGTGCCAGCAGCCCACAGGGCTTCAATGAGCAGTTCTTC. This encodes CASSPQGFNEQFF.

The rearrangement joins TRBV4-1 to TRBJ2-7, with D hard to call. V was pared by 0 bases and J by 2 bases, with 11 bases between. This CDR3 region has 15 residues. The germline CDR1 and CDR2 sequences are MGHRA and YSYEKL. This CDR3 reads CASSQDWVGPYEQYF. The CDR3 bases are TGCGCCAGCAGCCAAGACTGGGTAGGCCCCTACGAGCAGTACTTC.

This chain joins TRBV5-1 and TRBJ2-7, with 12 bases matching TRBD2. The CDR3 extends over 15 amino acids. Trimming at V came to 4 bases and at J to 2 bases, leaving 4 bases not matched to a gene. Germline CDR1 is SGHRS and CDR2 is YFSETQ. The CDR3 protein is CASSPTSGSAYEQYF. DNA for the CDR3: TGCGCCAGCAGCCCGACTAGCGGGAGTGCCTACGAGCAGTACTTC.

As concerns this clone: The identical CDR3 is also encoded by other nucleotide sequences in the sample. The chain carries TRBV29-1 and TRBJ2-1; tentatively, D is TRBD2 (5 bases). Trimming removed 7 bases from V and 3 bases from J, with 22 bases in between. This CDR3 is built from 16 residues. Germline lookup yields CDR1 SQVTM and CDR2 ANQGSEA. This CDR3 is CSGEGRQQGYYNEQFF. CDR3 DNA sequence: TGCAGCGGAGAGGGTAGACAACAAGGGTACTACAATGAGCAGTTCTTC.